This T cell receptor beta chain was captured by sequencing in a study of blood T cell repertoires in COVID-19. Whole-study context: Both acute and convalescent COVID-19 samples were obtained from the United States, Italy and Spain. PBMCs, B-cell-depleted T cells, or T cells provided the cDNA or gDNA that made up the material.

Source study methods: How many nucleated cells were present was estimated from reference gene primer amplification. Produced via immunoSEQ multiplex PCR; TCRdb's table is partial and in-frame only. V, J and clone size are those of that table, while D and trimming were read from the DNA. The sample lists under 200,000 clones; about 88% were seen once. The CDR3 extends over 16 amino acids. Trimming stripped 2 bases from V and 3 bases from J, with 16 bases between. Germline V gene data show CDR1 as LNHNV and CDR2 as YYDKDF (reference sequence). This TCR was recovered from a man aged 55 to 70 with acute or convalescent COVID-19. The material sequenced was peripheral blood. The V and J genes are TRBV15 and TRBJ1-1; tentatively, D is TRBD1 (5 bases). The CDR3 region is CATSRPTARGDTEAFF. Here the CDR3 DNA reads TGTGCCACCAGCAGACCGACAGCCCGCGGCGACACTGAAGCTTTCTTT.